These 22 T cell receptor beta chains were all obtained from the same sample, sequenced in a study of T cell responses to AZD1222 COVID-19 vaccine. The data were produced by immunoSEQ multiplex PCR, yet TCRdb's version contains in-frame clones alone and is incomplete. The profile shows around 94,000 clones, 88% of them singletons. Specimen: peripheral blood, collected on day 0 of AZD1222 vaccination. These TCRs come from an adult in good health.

Here the CDR3 reads CASSPSPGGAYEQYF. CDR3 bases: TGTGCCAGCAGCCCCTCCCCCGGGGGGGCCTACGAGCAGTACTTC. The chain employs TRBV21-1 and TRBJ2-7; the table's D call, TRBD2, has no DNA check behind it. TRBV21-1 is labeled a pseudogene. This CDR3 spans 15 amino acids.

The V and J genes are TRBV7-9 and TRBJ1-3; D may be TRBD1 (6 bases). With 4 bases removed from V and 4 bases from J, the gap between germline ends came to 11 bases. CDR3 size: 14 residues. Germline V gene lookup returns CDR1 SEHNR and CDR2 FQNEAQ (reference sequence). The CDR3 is CASSSRTAGNTIYF. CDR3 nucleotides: TGTGCCAGCAGCTCTCGGACAGCAGGAAACACCATATATTTT.

CDR3 sequence (DNA): TGTGCCAGCAGTGGGTCTGTTGGCAGCTCCTACGAGCAGTACTTC. Amino acids: CASSGSVGSSYEQYF. The chain employs TRBV28 and TRBJ2-7; D gene uncertain. Trimming took 5 bases from V and 0 from J, leaving 14 bases between them. This CDR3 region has 15 residues. The germline V gene encodes CDR1 MDHEN and CDR2 SYDVKM.

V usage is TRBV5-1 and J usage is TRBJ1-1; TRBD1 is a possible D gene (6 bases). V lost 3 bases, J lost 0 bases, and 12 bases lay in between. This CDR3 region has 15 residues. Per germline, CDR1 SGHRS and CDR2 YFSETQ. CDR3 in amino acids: CASSWGTGMNTEAFF. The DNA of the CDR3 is TGCGCCAGCAGCTGGGGAACAGGGATGAACACTGAAGCTTTCTTT.

The CDR3 reads CASSQVWATGELFF. CDR3 DNA: TGTGCCAGCAGCCAAGTTTGGGCCACCGGGGAGCTGTTTTTT. The rearrangement links TRBV14 to TRBJ2-2, with D uncertain. CDR3 size: 14 residues. Trimming pared 1 base from V and 4 bases from J, leaving 7 bases between. Germline V lookup: CDR1 SGHDN, CDR2 FVKESK.

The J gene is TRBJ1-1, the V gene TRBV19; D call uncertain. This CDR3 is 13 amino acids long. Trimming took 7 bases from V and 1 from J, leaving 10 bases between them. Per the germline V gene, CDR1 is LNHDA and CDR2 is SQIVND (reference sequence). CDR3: CASKKVTNTEAFF. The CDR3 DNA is TGTGCCAGTAAGAAGGTGACGAACACTGAAGCTTTCTTT.

In DNA, the CDR3 is TGTGCCAGCAGCTCTATCGGGATTTCCCCGGGTTCACCCCTCCACTTT. Translated, it gives CASSSIGISPGSPLHF. The chain uses TRBV11-2 and TRBJ1-6; D unresolved. There are 16 residues in the CDR3. Trimming shortened V by 4 bases and J by 9 bases, and 19 bases separated the two germline ends. Germline loops: CDR1 SGHAT, CDR2 FQNNGV.

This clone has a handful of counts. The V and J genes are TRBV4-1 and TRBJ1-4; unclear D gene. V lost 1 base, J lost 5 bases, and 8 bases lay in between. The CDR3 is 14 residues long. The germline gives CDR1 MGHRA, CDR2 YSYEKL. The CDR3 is CASSQVNLNEKLFF. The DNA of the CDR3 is TGCGCCAGCAGCCAAGTTAACCTCAATGAAAAACTGTTTTTT.

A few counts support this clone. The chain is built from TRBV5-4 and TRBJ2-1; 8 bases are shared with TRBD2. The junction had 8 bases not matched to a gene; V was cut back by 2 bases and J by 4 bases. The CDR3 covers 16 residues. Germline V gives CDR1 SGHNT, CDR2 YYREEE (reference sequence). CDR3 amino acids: CASSFPPGLGYNEQFF. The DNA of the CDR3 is TGTGCCAGCAGCTTCCCACCGGGACTAGGGTACAATGAGCAGTTCTTC.

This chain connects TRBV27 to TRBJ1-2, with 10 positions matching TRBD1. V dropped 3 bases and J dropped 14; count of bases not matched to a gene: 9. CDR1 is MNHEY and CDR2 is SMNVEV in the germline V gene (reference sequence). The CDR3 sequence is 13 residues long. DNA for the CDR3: TGTGCCAGCAGTTTGATGGGACAGGGGCATGAAACCTTC. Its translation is CASSLMGQGHETF.

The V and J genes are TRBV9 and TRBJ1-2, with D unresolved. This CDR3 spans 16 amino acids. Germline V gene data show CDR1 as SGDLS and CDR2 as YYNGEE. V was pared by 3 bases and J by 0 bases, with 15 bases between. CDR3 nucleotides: TGTGCCAGCAGCGCCGGGCCGGGGAAAGCTAACTATGGCTACACCTTC. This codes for CASSAGPGKANYGYTF.

For the CDR3, the DNA is TGCGCCAGCAGCGTCCCCGGGACTAGCGGGAGCAATGAGCAGTTCTTC. It translates to CASSVPGTSGSNEQFF. The chain carries TRBV5-1 and TRBJ2-1; 14 bases agree with TRBD2. CDR3 length: 16 amino acids. The ends lost 4 bases at V and 6 bases at J; junction bases unmatched: 6. Germline lookup yields CDR1 SGHRS and CDR2 YFSETQ.

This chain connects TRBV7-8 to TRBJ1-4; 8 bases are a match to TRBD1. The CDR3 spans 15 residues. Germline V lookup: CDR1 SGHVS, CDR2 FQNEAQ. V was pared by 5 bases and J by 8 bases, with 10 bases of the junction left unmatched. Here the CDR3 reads CASSPYPGGREKLFF. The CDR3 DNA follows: TGTGCCAGCAGCCCCTACCCAGGGGGCAGAGAAAAACTGTTTTTT.

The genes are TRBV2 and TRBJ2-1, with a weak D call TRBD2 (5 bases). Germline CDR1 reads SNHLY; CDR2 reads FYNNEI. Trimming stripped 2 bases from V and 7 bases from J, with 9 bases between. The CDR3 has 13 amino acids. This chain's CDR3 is CASSEFGGNEQFF. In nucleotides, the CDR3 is TGTGCCAGCAGTGAATTCGGAGGAAATGAGCAGTTCTTC.

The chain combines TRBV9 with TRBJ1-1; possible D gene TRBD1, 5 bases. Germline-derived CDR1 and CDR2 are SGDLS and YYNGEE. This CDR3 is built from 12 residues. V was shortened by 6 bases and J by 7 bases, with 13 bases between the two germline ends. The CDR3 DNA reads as TGTGCCAGCACCCCGGGGAGGGGTGAAGCTTTCTTT. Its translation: CASTPGRGEAFF.

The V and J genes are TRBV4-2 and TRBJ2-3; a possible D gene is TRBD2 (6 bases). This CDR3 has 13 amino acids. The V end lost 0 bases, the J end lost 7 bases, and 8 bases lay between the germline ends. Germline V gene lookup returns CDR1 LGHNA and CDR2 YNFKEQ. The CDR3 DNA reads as TGTGCCAGCAGCCAAGAGGGAGGAAATACGCAGTATTTT. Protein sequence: CASSQEGGNTQYF.

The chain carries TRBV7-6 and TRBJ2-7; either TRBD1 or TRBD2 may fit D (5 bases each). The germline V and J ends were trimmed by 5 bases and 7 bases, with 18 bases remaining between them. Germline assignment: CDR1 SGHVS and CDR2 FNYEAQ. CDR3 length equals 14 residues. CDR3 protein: CASSPQAGTGEQYF. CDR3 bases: TGTGCCAGCAGCCCTCAGGCAGGGACGGGGGAGCAGTACTTC. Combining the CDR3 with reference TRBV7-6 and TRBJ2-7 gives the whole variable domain GAGVSQSPRYKVTKRGQDVALRCDPISGHVSLYWYRQALGQGPEFLTYFNYEAQQDKSGLPNDRFSAERPEGSISTLTIQRTEQRDSAMYRCASSPQAGTGEQYFGPGTRLTVT.

As DNA, the CDR3 is TGTGCCAGCTCACCCTCGGGCAACTATGGCTACACCTTC. Translating gives CASSPSGNYGYTF. This rearrangement joins TRBV18 to TRBJ1-2, with no clear D. V lost 3 bases and J lost 2, with 7 bases in between. In germline, CDR1 is KGHSH, CDR2 LQKENI. CDR3 length: 13 amino acids.

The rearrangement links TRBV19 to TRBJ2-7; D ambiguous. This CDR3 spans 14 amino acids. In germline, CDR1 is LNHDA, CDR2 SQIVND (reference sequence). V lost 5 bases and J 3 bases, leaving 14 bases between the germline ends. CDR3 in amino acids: CASSWSSNRYEQYF. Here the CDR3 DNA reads TGTGCCAGTAGTTGGTCATCGAACCGCTACGAGCAGTACTTC.

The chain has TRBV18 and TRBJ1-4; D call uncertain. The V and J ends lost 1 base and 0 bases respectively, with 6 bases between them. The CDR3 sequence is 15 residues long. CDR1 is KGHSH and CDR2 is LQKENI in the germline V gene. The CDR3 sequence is CASSPQGATNEKLFF. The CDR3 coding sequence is TGTGCCAGCTCACCACAAGGAGCAACTAATGAAAAACTGTTTTTT.

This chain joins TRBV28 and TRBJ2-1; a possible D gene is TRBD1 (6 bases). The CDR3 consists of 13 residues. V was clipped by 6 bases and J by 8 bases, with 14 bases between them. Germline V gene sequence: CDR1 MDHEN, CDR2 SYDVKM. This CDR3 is CASSYTGLDEQFF. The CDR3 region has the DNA TGTGCCAGCAGCTACACAGGGTTGGATGAGCAGTTCTTC. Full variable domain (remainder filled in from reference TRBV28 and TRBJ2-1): DVKVTQSSRYLVKRTGEKVFLECVQDMDHENMFWYRQDPGLGLRLIYFSYDVKMKEKGDIPEGYSVSREKKERFSLILESASTNQTSMYLCASSYTGLDEQFFGPGTRLTVL.

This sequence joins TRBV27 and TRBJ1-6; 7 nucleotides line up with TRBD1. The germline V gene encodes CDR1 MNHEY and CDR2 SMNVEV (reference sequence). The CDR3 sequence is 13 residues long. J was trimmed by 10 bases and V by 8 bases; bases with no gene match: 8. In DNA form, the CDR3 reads TGTGCCAGCCCATCCAGGGGGGAGTCACCCCTCCACTTT. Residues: CASPSRGESPLHF.